Below are 19 T cell receptor beta chains sequenced from a single sample in a study of T and B cells in COVID-19 patients. From blood, about 250-500 ng of genomic DNA served as TRB template. BIOMED2 TRB-A/B primer pools were used in multiplex TRB PCR. TCRdb re-analysed the multiplex PCR reads in MiXCR, keeping a single row per CDR3 protein. Here the sample spans under 15,000 distinct CDR3 sequences, more than 25% being singletons. Specimen: blood. Source of these receptors: a human donor who had recovered from COVID-19.

The chain combines TRBV25-1 with TRBJ1-1; D is unclear. Trimming pared 3 bases from V and 0 bases from J, leaving 11 bases between. The CDR3 covers 15 residues. Looked up from germline, CDR1 is MGHDK and CDR2 is SYGVNS. DNA of the CDR3: TGTGCCAGCAGTGACGCCCACAGAGTGAACACTGAAGCTTTCTTT. Translated: CASSDAHRVNTEAFF.

This clonotype is classed as medium-sized (0.01 to 0.1%). The chain joins TRBV6-5 to TRBJ2-7; D unresolved. Trimming took off 4 bases at V and 0 bases at J, with 7 bases between the two ends. Germline CDR1 and CDR2: MNHEY and SVGAGI. CDR3 length: 13 amino acids. As DNA, the CDR3 is TGTGCCAGCAGTTTGACGGACTCCTACGAGCAGTACTTC. This translates into CASSLTDSYEQYF.

The chain joins TRBV19 to TRBJ1-2, with D unresolved. Germline V gives CDR1 LNHDA, CDR2 SQIVND (reference sequence). The CDR3 has 14 amino acids. V lost 10 bases, J lost 6 bases, and 21 bases lay in between. The CDR3 DNA sequence: TGTGCCACCAAATATGGGAGGGCTTCGGATGGCTACACCTTC. Protein: CATKYGRASDGYTF.

The genes are TRBV6-6 and TRBJ1-2; a possible D gene is TRBD1 (5 bases). CDR1 and CDR2 (germline): MNHNY, SVGAGI (reference sequence). The CDR3 runs 13 residues. V was shortened by 2 bases and J by 7 bases, with 11 bases between the two germline ends. DNA of the CDR3: TGTGCCAGCAGTTACGGATCGGGGACTGGCTACACCTTC. Translated, it gives CASSYGSGTGYTF.

This clonotype was seen a handful of times. This chain joins TRBV6-5 and TRBJ2-2; 7 bases are a match to TRBD2. Germline V gene data show CDR1 as MNHEY and CDR2 as SVGAGI. This CDR3 region has 15 residues. The J segment lost 5 bases and the V segment lost 6 bases, leaving 9 bases of the junction unmatched. The CDR3 sequence: CASRTWGGWTGELFF. The CDR3 DNA follows: TGTGCCAGCAGGACGTGGGGGGGTTGGACCGGGGAGCTGTTTTTT.

The chain uses TRBV6-2 or TRBV6-3 and TRBJ1-3; TRBD1 is a possible D gene (5 bases). This CDR3 is built from 14 residues. V lost 6 bases, J lost 3 bases, and 12 bases lay in between. In germline, CDR1 is MNHEY, CDR2 SVGEGT. The CDR3 is CASRDPGSGNTIYF. In nucleotides, the CDR3 is TGTGCCAGCAGGGATCCAGGGAGTGGAAACACCATATATTTT.

The sample holds a few counts of this clonotype. V usage is TRBV27 and J usage is TRBJ2-4; D is uncertain. Germline CDR1 MNHEY, CDR2 SMNVEV (reference sequence). The CDR3 is 13 residues long. The germline V and J ends were trimmed by 1 base and 5 bases, with 6 bases remaining between them. The DNA of the CDR3 is TGTGCCAGCAGTTTATATCCCCAAAACATTCAGTACTTC. Translated: CASSLYPQNIQYF.

This chain uses TRBV6-5 with TRBJ1-5, with 9 positions matching TRBD1. CDR1 and CDR2 (germline): MNHEY, SVGAGI. This CDR3 has 17 residues. Germline trimming cut 5 bases from V and 9 bases from J; bases unmatched to any gene: 17. CDR3 amino acids: CASSPKDRGYSTRPQHF. The CDR3 DNA follows: TGTGCCAGCAGTCCAAAGGACAGGGGATACTCAACCAGGCCCCAGCATTTT.

The chain employs TRBV27 and TRBJ2-7; 10 bases are a match to TRBD1. Germline values: CDR1 MNHEY, CDR2 SMNVEV (reference sequence). The CDR3 is 14 amino acids. The V gene end was trimmed by 8 bases and the J gene end by 1 base; junction bases not matched to a gene: 5. The CDR3 reads CASGDRGPSYEQYF. In DNA, the CDR3 is TGTGCCAGCGGTGACAGGGGGCCGTCCTACGAGCAGTACTTC.

The genes are TRBV10-3 and TRBJ2-6, with D perhaps matching TRBD2 (5 bases). Trimming pared 10 bases from V and 0 bases from J, leaving 16 bases between. Germline CDR1 is ENHRY and CDR2 is SYGVKD. The CDR3 extends over 16 amino acids. As DNA, the CDR3 is TGTGCCACCCAGCAGGACGGACTCTCTGGGGCCAACGTCCTGACTTTC. Amino acid sequence: CATQQDGLSGANVLTF.

This clonotype was observed a handful of times. V and J are TRBV11-1 and TRBJ2-5; 9 bases agree with TRBD1. CDR3 size: 14 residues. V dropped 4 bases and J dropped 5; count of bases not matched to a gene: 5. Germline values: CDR1 SGHAT, CDR2 FQDESV (reference sequence). The CDR3 coding sequence is TGTGCCAGCAGCTCCCGGACAGGGGAGGAGACCCAGTACTTC. This sequence encodes CASSSRTGEETQYF.

This clonotype has only a few counts. J is TRBJ1-2 and V is TRBV12-3 or TRBV12-4; D gene uncertain. V lost 3 bases to trimming and J lost 14 bases, with 13 bases between them. The CDR3 is 11 residues long. The CDR3 DNA reads as TGTGCCAGCAGTTTGCGGGCGGCTGAGACCTTC. This gives the protein CASSLRAAETF.

This clonotype was observed a handful of times. Here the CDR3 reads CASSLAETSGRYEQYF. The CDR3 DNA reads TGTGCCAGCAGTTTGGCCGAGACTAGCGGGAGATACGAGCAGTACTTC. The chain uses TRBV27 and TRBJ2-7; 12 bases are shared with TRBD2. Germline CDR1 is MNHEY and CDR2 is SMNVEV (reference sequence). CDR3 length: 16 residues. After removal of 3 bases from V and 4 bases from J, the junction contained 7 bases not matched to a gene.

V usage is TRBV11-2 and J usage is TRBJ2-2, with D maybe TRBD1 (5 bases). V was pared by 1 base and J by 1 base, with 10 bases between. CDR3 length: 16 amino acids. Germline CDR1 reads SGHAT; CDR2 reads FQNNGV. The CDR3 protein is CASSLGAGRNTGELFF. The CDR3 DNA follows: TGTGCCAGCAGCTTAGGGGCAGGGCGGAACACCGGGGAGCTGTTTTTT.

The chain has TRBV5-3 and TRBJ2-7, with D possibly called TRBD1 or TRBD2 (6 bases each). TRBV5-3 is an ORF for which the function is uncertain. The CDR3 has 14 residues. V lost 8 bases to trimming and J lost 4 bases, with 19 bases between them. This CDR3 reads CASSPGGRAYEQYF. Here the CDR3 DNA reads TGTGCCAGCAGCCCCGGGGGCAGGGCTTACGAGCAGTACTTC.

Judged by abundance, this clonotype is medium-sized. The V gene is TRBV19, the J gene TRBJ2-1; TRBD1 or TRBD2 may be the D gene (6 bases each). CDR3 length: 14 amino acids. V lost 7 bases, J lost 0 bases, and 10 bases lay in between. Per germline, CDR1 LNHDA and CDR2 SQIVND (reference sequence). CDR3 protein: CASIGGSSYNEQFF. The CDR3 nucleotides read TGTGCCAGTATAGGGGGGAGCTCCTACAATGAGCAGTTCTTC.

The sample holds a few counts of this clonotype. This chain joins TRBV27 and TRBJ2-5; no definite D call. CDR3 length: 15 amino acids. The ends were cut back, 1 base at V and 2 bases at J, with 11 bases in the middle. Per the germline V gene, CDR1 is MNHEY and CDR2 is SMNVEV (reference sequence). The CDR3 DNA follows: TGTGCCAGCAGTTTATTTCGCAGTGATCAAGAGACCCAGTACTTC. Protein sequence: CASSLFRSDQETQYF.

V usage is TRBV7-9 and J usage is TRBJ2-1; TRBD2 might be the D (5 bases). V shed 1 base and J shed 10 bases, with 8 bases lying between them. Germline CDR1 is SEHNR and CDR2 is FQNEAQ (reference sequence). The CDR3 runs to 12 residues. The CDR3 DNA reads as TGTGCCAGCAGCTTAGTGGCTAGCGAGCAGTTCTTC. It is translated as CASSLVASEQFF.

The chain couples TRBV11-2 to TRBJ1-5, with TRBD1 as a possible D gene (5 bases). CDR1 and CDR2 from the germline V gene are SGHAT and FQNNGV. The CDR3 is 15 amino acids. Trimming took off 6 bases at V and 1 base at J, with 13 bases between the two ends. Here the CDR3 DNA reads TGTGCCAGCAGTTGGGACGGACAAAGCAATCAGCCCCAGCATTTT. It codes for CASSWDGQSNQPQHF. The entire variable domain, with the rest obtained from reference TRBV11-2 and TRBJ1-5, is as follows: EAGVAQSPRYKIIEKRQSVAFWCNPISGHATLYWYQQILGQGPKLLIQFQNNGVVDDSQLPKDRFSAERLKGVDSTLKIQPAKLEDSAVYLCASSWDGQSNQPQHFGDGTRLSIL.